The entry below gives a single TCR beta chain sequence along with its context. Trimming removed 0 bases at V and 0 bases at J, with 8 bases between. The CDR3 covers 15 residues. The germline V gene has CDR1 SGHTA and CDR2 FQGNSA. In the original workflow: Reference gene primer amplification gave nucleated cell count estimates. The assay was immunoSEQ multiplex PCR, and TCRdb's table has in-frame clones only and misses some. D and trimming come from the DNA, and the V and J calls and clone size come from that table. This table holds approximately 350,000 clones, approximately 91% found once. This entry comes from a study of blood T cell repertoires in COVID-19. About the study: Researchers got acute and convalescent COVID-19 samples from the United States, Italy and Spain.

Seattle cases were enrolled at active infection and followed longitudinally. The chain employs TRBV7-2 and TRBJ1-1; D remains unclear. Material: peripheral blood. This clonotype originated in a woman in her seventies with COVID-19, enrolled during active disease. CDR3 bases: TGTGCCAGCAGCTTAGCGGAGGGATTGAACACTGAAGCTTTCTTT. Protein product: CASSLAEGLNTEAFF.